This entry concerns a single T cell receptor beta chain. As yet, its antigen is unknown. The CDR3 spans 16 residues. V was clipped by 3 bases and J by 8 bases; unmatched bases: 9. The V gene's germline CDR1 is KGHDR and CDR2 SFDVKD. CD4+ T cells specific for antigen were expanded with viral peptide pools by the ViraFEST assay before sequencing. Following 10 days of culture, CD4+ T cells were isolated. Researchers reported culturing 2 million to 2.5 million PBMC in each well, adding about 11 IU/ml IL-2 and 9 to 10 ug/ml peptides. These data are taken from a study of vaccination effects on CD4 cells after COVID-19. About the research overall: The cohort was immunized with two doses of either the BNT162b2 or mRNA-1273 vaccine.

Notes on the study in general: Cross-reactivity toward common cold coronaviruses was confined to only 1 of 255 vaccine-induced clones in healthy vaccinees. In the late period after vaccination, infection- and vaccine-induced clones contracted markedly.

Profiled with immunoSEQ multiplex PCR; TCRdb holds only in-frame clones, not every one. The sample contains 25,000 to 35,000 clones, roughly two thirds of which appear only once. J is TRBJ2-2 and V is TRBV24-1; 9 nucleotides line up with TRBD1. Sequencing used CD4+ T cells from PBMCs cultured with HCoV-229E spike peptides, obtained before COVID-19 vaccination. This receptor was obtained from a human donor who received a COVID-19 vaccine. DNA of the CDR3: TGTGCCACCAGTGATCCGGGACAGGGATCATCTGGGGAGCTGTTTTTT. Its translation: CATSDPGQGSSGELFF.